Listed below are T cell receptor beta chains from one sample, sequenced in a study of T-cell reconstitution after alpha-beta-depleted transplantation in children. MiXCR, run by TCRdb on the PCR reads, gives a single entry per CDR3 protein. The sample holds a few hundred thousand distinct CDR3 sequences, approximately 23% seen once. The sequenced sample was PBMCs, mostly from graft donor cells, obtained 180 days after TCRalphabeta/CD19-depleted stem cell transplant. All receptors derive from a male patient younger than 18 who had a stem cell transplant for acute lymphoblastic leukemia, so the T cells may come from the graft donor. Each CDR3 is given with its conserved first and last residue. The order of the fields is J gene, clone size, V gene, D gene, CDR3 DNA, CDR3 protein. D genes are given only for firm matches. A clone size is listed for some rows: how often the clone was seen (once, few, many), or a class if it is expanded.

TRBJ2-2	NA	TRBV4-2	NA	TGTGCCAGCAGTCTGACAATTAGGTACACCGGGGAGCTGTTTTTT	CASSLTIRYTGELFF
TRBJ2-5	NA	TRBV9	TRBD2	TGTGCCAGCAGCGCCACAGGTCTAGCGGGGGTCAAAGAGACCCAGTACTTC	CASSATGLAGVKETQYF
TRBJ2-7	NA	TRBV6-1	TRBD1	TGTGCCAGCAGGGCTACCGGGACAGGGATAGAGCAGTACTTC	CASRATGTGIEQYF
TRBJ2-3	few	TRBV5-1	TRBD1	TGCGCCAGCAGCTTTCCTCGACAGGGGACAGATACGCAGTATTTT	CASSFPRQGTDTQYF
TRBJ1-5	NA	TRBV12-3/TRBV12-4	NA	TGTGCCAGCAGTCCCCATCGGGCACTACTTAATCAGCCCCAGCATTTT	CASSPHRALLNQPQHF
TRBJ2-4	NA	TRBV3-1	NA	TGTGCCAGCAGCCTCCTGGGAGGAGCCAAAAACATTCAGTACTTC	CASSLLGGAKNIQYF
TRBJ2-1	few	TRBV5-1	NA	TGCGCCAGCAGCTCCCCTAGCGCGTCCTACAATGAGCAGTTCTTC	CASSSPSASYNEQFF
TRBJ1-4	few	TRBV25-1	NA	TGTGCCAGCAGTGAGGGGGGGATATCAACTAATGAAAAACTGTTTTTT	CASSEGGISTNEKLFF
TRBJ2-7	NA	TRBV9	NA	TGTGCCAGCAGCGTAGGGGCGACTTCGGTCCCCGAGCAGTACTTC	CASSVGATSVPEQYF
TRBJ2-7	few	TRBV29-1	TRBD2	TGCAGCGGTTTAGCGGGAGGGTCCTACGAGCAGTACTTC	CSGLAGGSYEQYF
TRBJ2-4	NA	TRBV7-9	NA	TGTGCCAGCAGCCTAAGGACAGAGCTAGCCAAAAACATTCAGTACTTC	CASSLRTELAKNIQYF
TRBJ2-7	NA	TRBV5-1	TRBD2	TGCGCCAGCAGCTTGTCTAGCGGTAATACCTACGAGCAGTACTTC	CASSLSSGNTYEQYF
TRBJ2-1	few	TRBV9	NA	TGTGCCAGCAGCCTCCCCAGGAGGGAAGGCAGGAATGAGCAGTTCTTC	CASSLPRREGRNEQFF
TRBJ2-7	NA	TRBV12-3/TRBV12-4	NA	TGTGCCAGCACCCTGGGGTACGAGCAGTACTTC	CASTLGYEQYF
TRBJ1-2	few	TRBV12-3/TRBV12-4	TRBD1	TGTGCCAGCAGTATAACAGGGGGCATCGGCTACACCTTC	CASSITGGIGYTF
TRBJ2-3	few	TRBV20-1	TRBD2	TGCAGTGCGCCACTAGCGGGAGGACCTAATACGCAGTATTTT	CSAPLAGGPNTQYF
TRBJ2-5	NA	TRBV29-1	NA	TGCAGCGTTGAAGATCCCCGGACGGGCGAGACCCAGTACTTC	CSVEDPRTGETQYF
TRBJ1-4	NA	TRBV20-1	NA	TGCAGTGCTAGAGAACGGGGTGCCGGACTGTTTTTT	CSARERGAGLFF
TRBJ2-2	NA	TRBV3-1	NA	TGTGCCAGCAGCCAAGAGGACAGACACACCGGGGAGCTGTTTTTT	CASSQEDRHTGELFF
TRBJ2-1	NA	TRBV21-1	NA	TGTGCCAGCAGCAGCGTAGCGGGAGCGGGTGAGCAGTTCTTC	CASSSVAGAGEQFF
TRBJ1-6	NA	TRBV9	TRBD1	TGTGCCAGCAGCTCCCGTTCCACACGACAGGGGAATTTTTCACCCCTCCACTTT	CASSSRSTRQGNFSPLHF
TRBJ1-1	few	TRBV10-3	NA	TGTGCCATCAGTGTTCGGGCCCTGGAGGGAGCTTTCTTT	CAISVRALEGAFF
TRBJ2-7	few	TRBV4-2	NA	TGTGCCAGCAGCCCCTTCCCGGGTAGTAGCCTCATTGACTTC	CASSPFPGSSLIDF
TRBJ2-5	NA	TRBV24-1	TRBD1	TGTGCCACCAGTGATGACAGGGGGTTATTAATGGAGACCCAGTACTTC	CATSDDRGLLMETQYF
TRBJ2-5	many	TRBV6-1	NA	TGTGCCAGCAGTGGGACCTTCCAAGAGACCCAGTACTTC	CASSGTFQETQYF
TRBJ2-5	few	TRBV20-1	TRBD1	TGCAGTGCTAGAGATGGGACGGACAGGGGAAGCCAGTACTTC	CSARDGTDRGSQYF
TRBJ2-7	few	TRBV5-1	NA	TGCGCCAGCAGCTTGGATGACAGGCAACCACCCTACGAGCAGTACTTC	CASSLDDRQPPYEQYF
TRBJ2-5	NA	TRBV7-3	TRBD1	TGTGCCAGCATCGCGTTGGGACAGGCCCGGTTC	CASIALGQARF
TRBJ1-5	many	TRBV7-8	NA	TGTGCCAGCAGCCAGACCGGGCCAACAGATCAGCCCCAGCATTTT	CASSQTGPTDQPQHF
TRBJ2-7	NA	TRBV20-1	NA	TGCAGTGCTAGAGATGATCCGTACCATCCAGCGTTC	CSARDDPYHPAF
TRBJ2-7	NA	TRBV13	NA	TGTGCCAGCAGCGTCACAGGAGGAGTGGGTTACGAGCAGTACTTC	CASSVTGGVGYEQYF
TRBJ1-2	NA	TRBV28	NA	TGTGCCAGCTACAGGGTTAACTATGGCTACACCTTC	CASYRVNYGYTF
TRBJ1-1	NA	TRBV12-3/TRBV12-4	NA	TGTGCCAGCAAGCCATGGAGGAACACTGAAGCTTTCTTT	CASKPWRNTEAFF
TRBJ2-3	few	TRBV5-1	NA	TGCGCCAGCAGCCGAACGTCGACTGCCGGCACAGATACGCAGTATTTT	CASSRTSTAGTDTQYF
TRBJ2-5	NA	TRBV7-9	NA	TGTGCCAGCAGCCTGGACCTAGGAATTGGGACCCAGTACTTC	CASSLDLGIGTQYF
TRBJ2-2	NA	TRBV5-1	NA	TGCGCCAGCAGCTCCCTCACGAACACCGGGGAGCTGTTTTTT	CASSSLTNTGELFF
TRBJ2-3	NA	TRBV6-5	TRBD2	TGTGCCAGCAGTTTCTTGCCTAGCGGATCCGGGAGAGATACGCAGTATTTT	CASSFLPSGSGRDTQYF
TRBJ2-7	NA	TRBV15	NA	TGTGCCACCAGCAGCACCGGATACGAGCAGTACTTC	CATSSTGYEQYF
TRBJ2-1	few	TRBV10-1	NA	TGCGCCAGCAGTGAGTCTAGGGCCCTCCGACTCTACAATGAGCAGTTCTTC	CASSESRALRLYNEQFF
TRBJ1-6	few	TRBV4-1	NA	TGCGCCAGCAGCCAAGAACCCCTGATGCCAACCACGGGTTCACCCCTCCACTTT	CASSQEPLMPTTGSPLHF
TRBJ2-7	NA	TRBV27	TRBD2	TGTGCCAGCTGTTTAGTCCGCGGACTAGACTACGAGCAGTACTTC	CASCLVRGLDYEQYF
TRBJ2-7	NA	TRBV20-1	TRBD2	TGCAGTGCTAGAGGGACTAGCGGGAGGCACTCCTACGAGCAGTACTTC	CSARGTSGRHSYEQYF
TRBJ2-7	few	TRBV19	NA	TGTGCCAGTGGGGAACGCCCGGGCAACGAGCAGTACTTC	CASGERPGNEQYF
TRBJ2-7	NA	TRBV7-9	NA	TGTGCCAGCCAGGATAACGCAGGGTTTTACTTC	CASQDNAGFYF
TRBJ2-1	few	TRBV4-1	TRBD2	TGCGCCAGCAGCCCGGGACTACCCTGGAGTGAGCAGTTCTTC	CASSPGLPWSEQFF
TRBJ1-5	NA	TRBV28	TRBD1	TGTGCCAGCAGTTTAATTACGACAGGGAGTTGGAGTCAGCCCCAGCATTTT	CASSLITTGSWSQPQHF
TRBJ1-2	NA	TRBV29-1	NA	TGCAGCGTTGCAGGCCTCTATGGCTACACCTTC	CSVAGLYGYTF
TRBJ2-7	few	TRBV6-5	TRBD2	TGTGCCAGCAGTTACTCACCGGGACTAGCGGGAGCCGAGCAGTACTTC	CASSYSPGLAGAEQYF
TRBJ2-7	NA	TRBV20-1	TRBD1	TGCAGTGCTAGAGATTGGGGACAGACCTACGAGCAGTACTTC	CSARDWGQTYEQYF
TRBJ2-3	few	TRBV29-1	TRBD1	TGCAGCGTTGGGGGACAGCCGTCGACCTACACAGATACGCAGTATTTT	CSVGGQPSTYTDTQYF
TRBJ2-3	NA	TRBV5-1	NA	TGCGCCAGCAGCCAAGGGGCTCTTACGGCAGATACGCAGTATTTT	CASSQGALTADTQYF
TRBJ2-7	few	TRBV4-2	NA	TGTGCCAGCAGCCAAAGTACGGGAGACCCGGACTACGAGCAGTACTTC	CASSQSTGDPDYEQYF
TRBJ1-2	few	TRBV5-1	TRBD1	TGCGCCAGCAGCTTGGAAGTGGGACAGGGGTTCTATGGCTACACCTTC	CASSLEVGQGFYGYTF